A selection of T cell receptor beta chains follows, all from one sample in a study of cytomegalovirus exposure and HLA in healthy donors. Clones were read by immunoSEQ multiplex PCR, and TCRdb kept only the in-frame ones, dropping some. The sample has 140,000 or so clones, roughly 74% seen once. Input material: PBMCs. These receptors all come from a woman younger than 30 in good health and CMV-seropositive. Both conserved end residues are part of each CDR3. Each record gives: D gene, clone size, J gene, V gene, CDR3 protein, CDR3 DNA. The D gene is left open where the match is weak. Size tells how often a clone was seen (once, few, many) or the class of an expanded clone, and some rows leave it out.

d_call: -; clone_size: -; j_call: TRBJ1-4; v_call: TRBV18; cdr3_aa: CASSPAGANEKLFF; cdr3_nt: TGTGCCAGCTCACCAGCCGGGGCTAATGAAAAACTGTTTTTT
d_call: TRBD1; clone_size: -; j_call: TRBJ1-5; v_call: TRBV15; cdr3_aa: CATSPHQGAGQPQHF; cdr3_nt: TGTGCCACCAGTCCCCATCAGGGGGCGGGCCAGCCCCAGCATTTT
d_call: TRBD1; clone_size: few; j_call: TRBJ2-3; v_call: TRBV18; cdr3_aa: CASSPRTGDTDTQYF; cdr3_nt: TGTGCCAGCTCACCTCGGACAGGGGACACAGATACGCAGTATTTT
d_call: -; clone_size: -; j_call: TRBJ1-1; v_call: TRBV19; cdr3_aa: CASSQVTNTEAFF; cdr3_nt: TGTGCCAGTAGTCAGGTAACGAACACTGAAGCTTTCTTT
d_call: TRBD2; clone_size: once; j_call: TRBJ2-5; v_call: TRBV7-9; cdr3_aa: CASSLFWGTGTKETQYF; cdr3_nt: TGTGCCAGCAGCTTATTTTGGGGGACTGGGACTAAAGAGACCCAGTACTTC
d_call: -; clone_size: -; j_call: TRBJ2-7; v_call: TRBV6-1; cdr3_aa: CASSPLTLQGEQYF; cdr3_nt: TGTGCCAGCAGTCCTTTGACTCTCCAGGGTGAGCAGTACTTC
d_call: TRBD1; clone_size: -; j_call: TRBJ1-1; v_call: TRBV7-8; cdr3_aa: CASSLGTANTEAFF; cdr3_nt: TGTGCCAGCAGCCTCGGGACAGCGAACACTGAAGCTTTCTTT
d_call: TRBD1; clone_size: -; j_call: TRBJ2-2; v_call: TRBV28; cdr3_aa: CASSGGQGTTGELFF; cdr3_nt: TGTGCCAGCAGTGGTGGACAGGGAACCACCGGGGAGCTGTTTTTT
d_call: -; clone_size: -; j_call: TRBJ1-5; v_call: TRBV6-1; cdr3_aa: CASSSMDQGNQPQHF; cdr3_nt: TGTGCCAGCAGTTCCATGGATCAGGGGAATCAGCCCCAGCATTTT
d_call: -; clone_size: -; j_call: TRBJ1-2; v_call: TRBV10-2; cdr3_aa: CASSVSEAGYTF; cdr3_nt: TGCGCCAGCAGTGTCAGTGAGGCTGGCTACACCTTC
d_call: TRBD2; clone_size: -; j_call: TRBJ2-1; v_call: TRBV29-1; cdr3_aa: CSVASTSGGNNEQFF; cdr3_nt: TGCAGCGTTGCATCCACTAGCGGGGGCAACAATGAGCAGTTCTTC
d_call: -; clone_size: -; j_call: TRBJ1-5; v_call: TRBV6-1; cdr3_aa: CASSEDGGNQPQHF; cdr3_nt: TGTGCCAGCAGTGAAGATGGGGGGAATCAGCCCCAGCATTTT
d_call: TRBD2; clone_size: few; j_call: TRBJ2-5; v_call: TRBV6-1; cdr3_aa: CASSGTSGGAETQYF; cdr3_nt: TGTGCCAGCAGTGGGACTAGCGGGGGGGCAGAGACCCAGTACTTC
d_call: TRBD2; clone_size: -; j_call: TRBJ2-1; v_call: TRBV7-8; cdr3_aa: CASSFRSGGKNNEQFF; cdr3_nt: TGTGCCAGCAGCTTTCGGAGCGGGGGGAAAAACAATGAGCAGTTCTTC
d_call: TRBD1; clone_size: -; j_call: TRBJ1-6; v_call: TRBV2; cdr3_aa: CASSETGGHSPLHF; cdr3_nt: TGTGCCAGCAGTGAGACAGGGGGCCATTCACCCCTCCACTTT
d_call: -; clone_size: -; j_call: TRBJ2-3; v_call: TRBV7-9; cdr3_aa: CASCGDSDTQYF; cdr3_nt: TGTGCCAGCTGCGGAGATTCAGATACGCAGTATTTT
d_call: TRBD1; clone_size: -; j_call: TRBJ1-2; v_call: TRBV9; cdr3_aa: CASSLRQGGMGFTF; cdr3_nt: TGTGCCAGCAGCCTGAGACAGGGGGGAATGGGCTTCACCTTC
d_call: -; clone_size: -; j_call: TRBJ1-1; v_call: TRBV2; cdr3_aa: CASSVTGNTEAFF; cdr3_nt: TGTGCCAGCAGTGTAACAGGGAACACTGAAGCTTTCTTT
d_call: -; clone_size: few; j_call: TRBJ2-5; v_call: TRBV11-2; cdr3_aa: CASSPNAETQYF; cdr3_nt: TGTGCCAGCAGCCCTAACGCAGAGACCCAGTACTTC
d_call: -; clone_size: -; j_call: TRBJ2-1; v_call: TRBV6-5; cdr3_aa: CASSRVGNEQFF; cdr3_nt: TGTGCCAGCAGCCGGGTCGGCAATGAGCAGTTCTTC
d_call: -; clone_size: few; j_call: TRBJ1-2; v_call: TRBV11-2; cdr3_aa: CASSFAGLRGYTF; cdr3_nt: TGTGCCAGCAGCTTCGCGGGTCTGCGGGGCTACACCTTC
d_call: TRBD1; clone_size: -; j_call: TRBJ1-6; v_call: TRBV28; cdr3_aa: CASSFLRGENSPLHF; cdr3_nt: TGTGCCAGCAGTTTTCTCAGGGGGGAAAATTCACCCCTCCACTTT
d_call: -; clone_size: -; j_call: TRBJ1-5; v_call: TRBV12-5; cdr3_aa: CASDRDMLGNQPQHF; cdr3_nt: TGTGCTAGTGACCGGGATATGTTAGGCAATCAGCCCCAGCATTTT
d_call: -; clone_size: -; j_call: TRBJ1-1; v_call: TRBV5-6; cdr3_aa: CASSFRSGGLGTEAFF; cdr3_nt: TGTGCCAGCAGCTTTCGGAGCGGGGGCTTAGGGACTGAAGCTTTCTTT
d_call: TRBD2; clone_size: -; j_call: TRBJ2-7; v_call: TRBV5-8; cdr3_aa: CASSRTSGGLSYEQYF; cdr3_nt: TGTGCCAGCAGCCGCACTAGCGGGGGCCTCTCCTACGAGCAGTACTTC
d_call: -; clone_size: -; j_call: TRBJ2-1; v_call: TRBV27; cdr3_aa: CASMRYNEQFF; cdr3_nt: TGTGCCAGCATGAGGTACAATGAGCAGTTCTTC
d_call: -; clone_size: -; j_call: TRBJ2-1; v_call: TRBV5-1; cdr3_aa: CASSLDSDEQFF; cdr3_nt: TGCGCCAGCAGCTTGGACAGTGATGAGCAGTTCTTC
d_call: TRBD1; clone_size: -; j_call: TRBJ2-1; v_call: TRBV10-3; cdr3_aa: CAISEDGTGEREQFF; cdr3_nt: TGTGCCATCAGTGAAGACGGGACAGGGGAACGAGAGCAGTTCTTC
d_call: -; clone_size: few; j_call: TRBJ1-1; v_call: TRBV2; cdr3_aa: CASGGTRVGTEAFF; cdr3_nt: TGTGCCAGCGGCGGGACGAGGGTAGGGACTGAAGCTTTCTTT
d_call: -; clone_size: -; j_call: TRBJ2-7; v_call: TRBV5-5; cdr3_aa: CASSSRDKSYEQYF; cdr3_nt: TGTGCCAGCAGCTCCCGGGACAAGTCCTACGAGCAGTACTTC
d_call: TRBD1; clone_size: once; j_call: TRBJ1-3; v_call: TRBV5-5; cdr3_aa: CASSLVPQGDGGNTIYF; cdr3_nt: TGTGCCAGCAGCTTGGTCCCACAGGGGGATGGTGGAAACACCATATATTTT
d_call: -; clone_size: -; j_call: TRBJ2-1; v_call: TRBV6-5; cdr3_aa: CASSPGGSRGNEQFF; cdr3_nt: TGTGCCAGCAGTCCCGGGGGATCCCGTGGGAATGAGCAGTTCTTC
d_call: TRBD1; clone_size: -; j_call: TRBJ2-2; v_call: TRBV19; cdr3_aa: CASKGRGKNTGELFF; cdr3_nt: TGTGCCAGTAAGGGCAGGGGGAAAAACACCGGGGAGCTGTTTTTT
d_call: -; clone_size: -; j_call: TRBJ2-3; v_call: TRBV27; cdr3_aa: CASSLSSPSTDTQYF; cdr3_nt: TGTGCCAGCAGTTTATCTAGCCCTAGCACAGATACGCAGTATTTT
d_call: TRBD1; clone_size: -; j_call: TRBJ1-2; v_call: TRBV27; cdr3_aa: CASSSTRTGGNGYTF; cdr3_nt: TGTGCCAGCAGTTCTACCCGGACAGGGGGCAATGGCTACACCTTC
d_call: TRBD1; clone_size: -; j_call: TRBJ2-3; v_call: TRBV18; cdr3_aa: CASSPTGQPSTDTQYF; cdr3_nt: TGTGCCAGCTCACCGACGGGACAGCCCAGCACAGATACGCAGTATTTT
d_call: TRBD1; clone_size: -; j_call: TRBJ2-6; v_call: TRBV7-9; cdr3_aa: CASSPDRGVSGANVLTF; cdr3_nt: TGTGCCAGCAGCCCGGACAGGGGAGTCTCTGGGGCCAACGTCCTGACTTTC
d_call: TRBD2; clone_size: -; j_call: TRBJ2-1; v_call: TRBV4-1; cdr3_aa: CASSHRRGSEVAGGQEQFF; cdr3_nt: TGCGCCAGCAGCCATCGCCGGGGGTCCGAGGTAGCGGGGGGGCAAGAGCAGTTCTTC
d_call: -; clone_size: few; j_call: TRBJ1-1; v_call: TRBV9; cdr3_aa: CASSRDGGITEAFF; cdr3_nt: TGTGCCAGCAGCCGTGACGGGGGAATCACTGAAGCTTTCTTT
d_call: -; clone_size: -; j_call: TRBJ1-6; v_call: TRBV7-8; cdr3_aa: CASSPRGGEMYSPLHF; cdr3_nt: TGTGCCAGCAGCCCTAGGGGGGGAGAGATGTATTCACCCCTCCACTTT
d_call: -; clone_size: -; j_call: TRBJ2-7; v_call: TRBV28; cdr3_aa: CAVLGGTYEQYF; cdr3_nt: TGTGCCGTCCTTGGCGGGACCTACGAGCAGTACTTC
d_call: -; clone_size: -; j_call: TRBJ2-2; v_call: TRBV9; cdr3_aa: CASSVGRRGGNTGELFF; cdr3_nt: TGTGCCAGCAGCGTAGGAAGGAGGGGGGGCAACACCGGGGAGCTGTTTTTT
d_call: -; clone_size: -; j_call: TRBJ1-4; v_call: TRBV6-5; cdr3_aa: CASQGRRVPNEKLFF; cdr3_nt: TGTGCCAGTCAGGGGAGACGAGTTCCTAATGAAAAACTGTTTTTT
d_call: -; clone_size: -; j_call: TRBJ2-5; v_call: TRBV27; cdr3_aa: CASRRGGTQETQYF; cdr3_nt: TGTGCCAGCAGAAGGGGGGGAACCCAAGAGACCCAGTACTTC